This T cell receptor (beta chain) came from a study of human T cells and chemical hapten exposure. Study details: Enrolled patients were predominantly female and had alopecia areata, totalis or universalis. Study observations and caveats: While controls formed fewer of them, expanded TCRs formed significantly more large CDR3 similarity clusters.

Specified time point: patch test 2, 6 weeks after DPC sensitization. The treatment: therapeutic diphenylcyclopropenone sensitization with weekly scalp DPC. In the library, unique molecular identifiers were attached to individual cDNA molecules. TCRdb re-analysed the RACE reads in MiXCR, keeping a single row per CDR3 protein. The sample carries some 71,000 distinct CDR3 sequences, 10% recorded once. This clonotype has a count of ten or more. Its specificity is not known. The germline gives CDR1 MNHEY, CDR2 SMNVEV (reference sequence). V was pared by 6 bases and J by 6 bases, with 21 bases between. This CDR3 has 15 amino acids.

The source material was whole blood, sampled in connection with sensitization to the hapten diphenylcyclopropenone (DPC). The chain has TRBV27 and TRBJ2-7; weak D call: TRBD1 (7 bases). The source of this sequence is a woman aged 50 to 60 with alopecia areata. Some clones in this sample may be carry-over from other donors' samples. The CDR3: CASRLPAGGPGEQYF. CDR3 sequence (DNA): TGTGCCAGCAGATTACCCGCAGGGGGGCCGGGCGAGCAGTACTTC.